This T cell receptor (beta chain) was profiled in a study of shared clonotypes between healthy human individuals. Findings and caveats of the study: Naive subsets generally exceeded memory subsets in estimated richness.

CD45RO negativity and positive selection for CCR7 defined naive CD8 cells, a population that excluded terminally differentiated effector memory CD45RA+ cells. Profiling relied on immunoSEQ multiplex PCR, and the TCRdb table lists in-frame clones only, not all of them. Here the sample spans some 600,000 clones, approximately 96% being singletons. About this clone itself: Its antigen remains unidentified.

Sequencing was done on a sample of naive CD8+ T cells sorted from blood. The TCR originated in a woman younger than 45 in good health.

As DNA, the CDR3 is TGTGCCAGCAGCCAGATACAGCAATCCCTAGTTCCGGGCACTGAAGCTTTCTTT. It is translated as CASSQIQQSLVPGTEAFF. The V and J genes are TRBV4-2 and TRBJ1-1; D remains ambiguous. The V gene's germline CDR1 is LGHNA and CDR2 YNFKEQ. The germline V and J ends were trimmed by 3 bases and 4 bases, with 24 bases remaining between them. The CDR3 spans 18 residues.